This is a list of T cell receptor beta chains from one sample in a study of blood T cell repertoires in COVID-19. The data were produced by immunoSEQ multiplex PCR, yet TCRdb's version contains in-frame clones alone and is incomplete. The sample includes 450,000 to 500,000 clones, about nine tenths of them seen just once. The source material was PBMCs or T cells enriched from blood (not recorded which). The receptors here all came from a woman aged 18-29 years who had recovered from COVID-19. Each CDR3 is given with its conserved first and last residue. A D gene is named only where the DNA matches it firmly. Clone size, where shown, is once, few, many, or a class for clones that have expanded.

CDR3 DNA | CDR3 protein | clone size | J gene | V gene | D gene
TGTGCCAGCAGCGTAGATCCGAGGGATGAAAAACTGTTTTTT | CASSVDPRDEKLFF | . | TRBJ1-4 | TRBV9 | .
TGTGCCAGCAGCCCCTTGAGGGAGGGTAGCAATCAGCCCCAGCATTTT | CASSPLREGSNQPQHF | few | TRBJ1-5 | TRBV7-9 | .
TGTGCCTGGAGTGTACTACTAGCGGGGGTAGGTGAGCAGTTCTTC | CAWSVLLAGVGEQFF | . | TRBJ2-1 | TRBV30 | TRBD2
TGCAGTGCTAGTCCCGGGACTAGCGGGGGTACAGATACGCAGTATTTT | CSASPGTSGGTDTQYF | . | TRBJ2-3 | TRBV20-1 | TRBD2
TGTGCCAGTAGTATCTGGACAGGGGACTTCAATCAGCCCCAGCATTTT | CASSIWTGDFNQPQHF | . | TRBJ1-5 | TRBV19 | TRBD1
TGTGCCAGCAGTTTTCGGGGAAGGACTGAAGCTTTCTTT | CASSFRGRTEAFF | . | TRBJ1-1 | TRBV12-3/TRBV12-4 | .
TGTGCCAGCAGTGAAGAGGCGGGGTCGACAGATACGCAGTATTTT | CASSEEAGSTDTQYF | . | TRBJ2-3 | TRBV2 | .
TGTGCCAGCAGCTTCCAGCGCAGCGGCCGAGAGCAGTTCTTC | CASSFQRSGREQFF | . | TRBJ2-1 | TRBV5-8 | .
TGCGCCAGCAGCCAAGATCGGGACTCGTCGGAAAAACTGTTTTTT | CASSQDRDSSEKLFF | . | TRBJ1-4 | TRBV4-1 | .
TGTGCCAGCAGTTCGGTTAGACGGGGACTTACCTACGAGCAGTACTTC | CASSSVRRGLTYEQYF | . | TRBJ2-7 | TRBV6-5 | .
TGTGCCAGCATCCCGGGACAGGGGTTTTTCCAGCAGTACTTC | CASIPGQGFFQQYF | . | TRBJ2-7 | TRBV21-1 | .
TGTGCCAGCAGTGAATTCGTCGGGGTCTCCTATGGCTACACCTTC | CASSEFVGVSYGYTF | . | TRBJ1-2 | TRBV2 | .
TGTGCCAGCAGCCACCTCCCGGACAGGGGCCTTATTAACTATGGCTACACCTTC | CASSHLPDRGLINYGYTF | . | TRBJ1-2 | TRBV3-1/TRBV3-2 | TRBD1
TGTGCCAGCAGCTTACGGGGGGCAGATACGCAGTATTTT | CASSLRGADTQYF | . | TRBJ2-3 | TRBV7-9 | TRBD2
TGTGCCAGCAGCTCAGGGCCGCAGGAGTGGTCCGAGCAGTACTTC | CASSSGPQEWSEQYF | . | TRBJ2-7 | TRBV11-3 | .
TGTGCCAGCTCCGCTAACTCTGGAAACACCATATATTTT | CASSANSGNTIYF | . | TRBJ1-3 | TRBV5-4 | .
TGTGCCACCCTCCCCGACACCGGGGAGCTGTTTTTT | CATLPDTGELFF | . | TRBJ2-2 | TRBV21-1 | .
TGTGCCAGCAGCCCTGGGGCCGCCGGTACTAACTATGGCTACACCTTC | CASSPGAAGTNYGYTF | . | TRBJ1-2 | TRBV7-6 | .
TGCGCCAGCAGCTCATTCGGGACAGGGGATGGCTACACCTTC | CASSSFGTGDGYTF | . | TRBJ1-2 | TRBV5-1 | TRBD1
TGTGCCAGCAGCAAGGTCCCCGGGACTGAAGCTTTCTTT | CASSKVPGTEAFF | . | TRBJ1-1 | TRBV3-1/TRBV3-2 | .
TGTGCCAGCACCCTTAGACAGGGCGGCCCCCACGAGCAGTACTTC | CASTLRQGGPHEQYF | . | TRBJ2-7 | TRBV6-5 | TRBD1
TGTGCCAGCAGCCACGACAGGGGTTCCCAAGAGACCCAGTACTTC | CASSHDRGSQETQYF | . | TRBJ2-5 | TRBV7-6 | TRBD1
TGCGCCAGCAGCCCAACAGCCTCTGGGGCCAACGTCCTGACTTTC | CASSPTASGANVLTF | . | TRBJ2-6 | TRBV5-1 | .
TGTGCCAGCTCGCAGGGACAGGGAACGGAAGCTTTCTTT | CASSQGQGTEAFF | once | TRBJ1-1 | TRBV18 | TRBD1
TGTGCAAGTCGCCCTAGACAGGTAAATGAGCAGTTCTTC | CASRPRQVNEQFF | . | TRBJ2-1 | TRBV12-2 | .
TGCGCCAGCGCCGATAGCGGGGGGGCCCAAGAGACCCAGTACTTC | CASADSGGAQETQYF | . | TRBJ2-5 | TRBV5-1 | TRBD2
TGTGCTAGCGACTACCTCGGCACAGATACGCAGTATTTT | CASDYLGTDTQYF | . | TRBJ2-3 | TRBV12-5 | .